The 24 T cell receptor beta chains listed next were all sequenced from one sample in a study of shared clonotypes between healthy human individuals. Data came from immunoSEQ multiplex PCR; TCRdb stores just in-frame clones and leaves some out. This table holds about 1.5 million clones, approximately 98% found once. Sequenced: naive CD4+ T cells sorted from blood. Subset meaning: CD45RA+ positively selected. Receptors were obtained from a young man in good health.

V gene TRBV7-9 combines with J gene TRBJ2-4; D gene uncertain. V lost 7 bases and J 1 base, leaving 2 bases between the germline ends. Germline lookup yields CDR1 SEHNR and CDR2 FQNEAQ (reference sequence). This CDR3 has 11 residues. The CDR3, as DNA: TGTGCCAGCAATGCCAAAAACATTCAGTACTTC. This codes for CASNAKNIQYF.

The chain is built from TRBV6-5 and TRBJ1-2; weak D call: TRBD1 (6 bases). The CDR3 runs 13 residues. Trimming stripped 6 bases from V and 3 bases from J, with 11 bases between. CDR1 is MNHEY, CDR2 SVGAGI, per germline. The CDR3 here is CASSRNRDYGYTF. CDR3 coding DNA: TGTGCCAGCAGCAGAAACAGGGACTATGGCTACACCTTC.

The V and J genes are TRBV28 and TRBJ1-5; maybe TRBD1 (5 bases). CDR1 and CDR2 from the germline V gene are MDHEN and SYDVKM. The CDR3 has 13 amino acids. Between the trimmed V and J ends, which lost 6 bases and 2 bases, there was a span of 8 bases. The CDR3 is CASRPRGNQPQHF. The CDR3 bases are TGTGCCAGCAGACCCAGGGGCAATCAGCCCCAGCATTTT.

The chain combines TRBV29-1 with TRBJ2-3; D is unresolved. Looked up from germline, CDR1 is SQVTM and CDR2 is ANQGSEA. V lost 7 bases to trimming and J lost 5 bases, with 13 bases between them. The CDR3 length is 12 residues. CDR3: CSGGRAVDTQYF. The CDR3 region has the DNA TGCAGCGGAGGACGGGCGGTAGATACGCAGTATTTT.

The chain links TRBV18 to TRBJ2-6; a weak D match, TRBD1 (6 bases). Germline-derived CDR1 and CDR2 are KGHSH and LQKENI. The CDR3 totals 18 residues. V was shortened by 3 bases and J by 0 bases, with 15 bases between the two germline ends. The CDR3 bases are TGTGCCAGCTCACCTTTACAGGGTGGCGGCTCTGGGGCCAACGTCCTGACTTTC. Translating it yields CASSPLQGGGSGANVLTF.

The chain recombines TRBV2 with TRBJ1-2; D is perhaps TRBD1 (6 bases). Germline CDR1 SNHLY, CDR2 FYNNEI. This CDR3 has 13 residues. The ends were cut back, 5 bases at V and 2 bases at J, with 9 bases in the middle. For the CDR3, the DNA is TGTGCCAGCAGTCCGGACAGCAACTATGGCTACACCTTC. It is translated as CASSPDSNYGYTF.

The gene calls are TRBV25-1 and TRBJ2-3; D is uncertain. The CDR3 is made up of 13 amino acids. Germline lookup yields CDR1 MGHDK and CDR2 SYGVNS. V lost 7 bases to trimming and J lost 0 bases, with 8 bases between them. In nucleotides, the CDR3 is TGTGCCAGCACCATAGGGAGCACAGATACGCAGTATTTT. It encodes CASTIGSTDTQYF.

The genes are TRBV28 and TRBJ2-7; TRBD2 aligns across 7 bases. J gave up 2 bases and V 4 bases, and 8 bases lay outside the gene matches. This CDR3 region has 15 residues. CDR1 and CDR2 (germline): MDHEN, SYDVKM. The CDR3: CASSSNRGVTYEQYF. The DNA of the CDR3 is TGTGCCAGCAGTTCCAACCGGGGGGTGACCTACGAGCAGTACTTC.

The chain carries TRBV5-4 and TRBJ1-4; D gene uncertain. V shed 1 base and J shed 5 bases, with 15 bases lying between them. This CDR3 has 16 residues. CDR1 is SGHNT, CDR2 YYREEE, per germline (reference sequence). CDR3 residues: CASSLPQDLGNEKLFF. DNA for the CDR3: TGTGCCAGCAGCTTGCCCCAGGATTTGGGGAATGAAAAACTGTTTTTT.

The J gene is TRBJ1-2, the V gene TRBV19; the D gene is possibly TRBD1 (6 bases). Between the trimmed V and J ends, which lost 9 bases and 6 bases, there was a span of 20 bases. CDR3 length: 14 residues. Germline V gene data show CDR1 as LNHDA and CDR2 as SQIVND (reference sequence). The CDR3: CASERGDRSDGYTF. As DNA, the CDR3 is TGTGCCAGCGAGAGGGGGGATAGGTCTGATGGCTACACCTTC.

The chain joins TRBV9 to TRBJ2-5; D call uncertain. CDR1 is SGDLS and CDR2 is YYNGEE in the germline V gene. This CDR3 contains 14 residues. V was pared by 0 bases and J by 3 bases, with 9 bases between. As DNA, the CDR3 is TGTGCCAGCAGCGTAGATGAGCGAAAAGAGACCCAGTACTTC. This sequence encodes CASSVDERKETQYF.

The V call is TRBV10-2, the J call TRBJ2-1, with TRBD2 identical over 10 bases. Germline trimming cut 7 bases from V and 5 bases from J; bases unmatched to any gene: 11. Germline CDR1 reads WSHSY; CDR2 reads SAAADI. This CDR3 contains 16 residues. CDR3 loop: CASKIISGRQDNEQFF. The CDR3 DNA sequence: TGCGCCAGCAAAATAATTAGCGGGAGGCAAGACAATGAGCAGTTCTTC.

The J gene is TRBJ1-2, the V gene TRBV6-6; 8 bases agree with TRBD1. Germline V gene lookup returns CDR1 MNHNY and CDR2 SVGAGI (reference sequence). The junction had 9 bases not matched to a gene; V was cut back by 2 bases and J by 10 bases. CDR3 length: 14 residues. As DNA, the CDR3 is TGTGCCAGCAGTTACCCGGGACAGGAGTGGAACTACACCTTC. Its protein product is CASSYPGQEWNYTF.

The chain uses TRBV10-3 and TRBJ2-7; 11 bases line up with TRBD2. Trimming cost V 6 bases and J 1 base; bases outside gene matches: 8. This CDR3 contains 16 residues. CDR1 ENHRY and CDR2 SYGVKD come from the germline V gene. The CDR3 sequence is CAISGSGRAPSYEQYF. DNA of the CDR3: TGTGCCATCAGCGGTAGCGGGAGGGCCCCGTCCTACGAGCAGTACTTC.

As for this clone: Distinct nucleotide sequences in the sample also encode this CDR3. CDR3 region: CASSDSNQPQHF. The CDR3 coding sequence is TGTGCCAGCAGTGATAGCAATCAGCCCCAGCATTTT. This chain connects TRBV2 to TRBJ1-5; D is uncertain. The V gene lost 3 bases and the J gene lost 0 bases, with 0 bases spanning the gap. Germline-derived CDR1 and CDR2 are SNHLY and FYNNEI. The CDR3 extends over 12 amino acids.

CDR3 in DNA: TGTGCCAGTAACAGGGGCCCACAACAATACAATGAGCAGTTCTTC. It is translated as CASNRGPQQYNEQFF. The gene calls are TRBV27 and TRBJ2-1, with 7 bases fitting TRBD1. J was trimmed by 4 bases and V by 9 bases; bases with no gene match: 12. CDR3 size: 15 residues. Germline CDR1 MNHEY, CDR2 SMNVEV (reference sequence).

The rearrangement joins TRBV6-1 to TRBJ2-7; 7 bases map to TRBD1. Losses at the gene ends were 10 bases for V and 4 bases for J; bases not matched to a gene: 10. The CDR3 covers 13 residues. Germline CDR1 is MNHNS and CDR2 is SASEGT. The CDR3 region is CATSGTVPYEQYF. CDR3 nucleotides: TGTGCCACCTCCGGGACAGTCCCTTACGAGCAGTACTTC.

This chain connects TRBV11-2 to TRBJ2-7; D might be TRBD1 or TRBD2, each matching 6 bases. The germline V gene has CDR1 SGHAT and CDR2 FQNNGV. This CDR3 comprises 15 residues. The germline V and J ends were trimmed by 7 bases and 7 bases, with 23 bases remaining between them. In DNA, the CDR3 is TGTGCCAGCACCCCAGAGATTAAGCAAGGGGGGGAGCAGTACTTC. It codes for CASTPEIKQGGEQYF.

The chain has TRBV6-1 and TRBJ2-7; 8 nucleotides line up with TRBD1. Germline trimming cut 7 bases from V and 9 bases from J; bases unmatched to any gene: 11. Germline CDR1 reads MNHNS; CDR2 reads SASEGT. The CDR3 has 13 residues. This CDR3 reads CASTPDRVQTQYF. The CDR3 nucleotides read TGTGCCAGCACCCCGGACAGGGTTCAGACGCAGTACTTC.

The rearrangement joins TRBV18 to TRBJ1-4; no firm D call. CDR1 and CDR2 from the germline V gene are KGHSH and LQKENI. V lost 0 bases to trimming and J lost 4 bases, with 12 bases between them. This CDR3 region has 16 residues. This chain's CDR3 is CASSPPSAANNEKLFF. In DNA, the CDR3 is TGTGCCAGCTCACCACCGTCGGCAGCCAATAATGAAAAACTGTTTTTT. Filled out from reference TRBV18 and TRBJ1-4, the complete variable domain reads NAGVMQNPRHLVRRRGQEARLRCSPMKGHSHVYWYRQLPEEGLKFMVYLQKENIIDESGMPKERFSAEFPKEGPSILRIQQVVRGDSAAYFCASSPPSAANNEKLFFGSGTQLSVL.

The J gene is TRBJ2-3, the V gene TRBV11-2; maybe TRBD2 (6 bases). Trimming left V 3 bases short and J 1 base short, with 14 bases between. CDR1 and CDR2 (germline): SGHAT, FQNNGV. There are 16 residues in the CDR3. The CDR3 region has the DNA TGTGCCAGCAGCTTCGACTCGCGGGGCCGCACAGATACGCAGTATTTT. This encodes CASSFDSRGRTDTQYF.

This chain joins TRBV5-5 and TRBJ1-2, with D uncertain. CDR3 length: 15 residues. With 0 bases removed from V and 5 bases from J, the gap between germline ends came to 14 bases. Per the germline V gene, CDR1 is SGHKS and CDR2 is YYEKEE (reference sequence). For the CDR3, the DNA is TGTGCCAGCAGCTTGGGAGGTCGGGCTTTTTATGGCTACACCTTC. This gives the protein CASSLGGRAFYGYTF. Together with reference TRBV5-5 and TRBJ1-2, the CDR3 gives the full variable domain: DAGVTQSPTHLIKTRGQQVTLRCSPISGHKSVSWYQQVLGQGPQFIFQYYEKEERGRGNFPDRFSARQFPNYSSELNVNALLLGDSALYLCASSLGGRAFYGYTFGSGTRLTVV.

The chain joins TRBV2 to TRBJ1-1; tentatively, D is TRBD1 (5 bases). The germline V gene encodes CDR1 SNHLY and CDR2 FYNNEI. The CDR3 contains 17 residues. The V gene lost 5 bases and the J gene lost 3 bases, with 22 bases spanning the gap. CDR3 protein: CASSSTGRPLEDTEAFF. CDR3 bases: TGTGCCAGCAGTTCTACGGGACGGCCCTTGGAGGACACTGAAGCTTTCTTT.

The chain joins TRBV11-2 to TRBJ2-5; D gene ambiguous. Germline lookup yields CDR1 SGHAT and CDR2 FQNNGV. This CDR3 is built from 13 residues. V lost 1 base and J 5 bases, leaving 8 bases between the germline ends. The CDR3 coding sequence is TGTGCCAGCAGCTTAGGTAGCTCCGAGACCCAGTACTTC. This codes for CASSLGSSETQYF.